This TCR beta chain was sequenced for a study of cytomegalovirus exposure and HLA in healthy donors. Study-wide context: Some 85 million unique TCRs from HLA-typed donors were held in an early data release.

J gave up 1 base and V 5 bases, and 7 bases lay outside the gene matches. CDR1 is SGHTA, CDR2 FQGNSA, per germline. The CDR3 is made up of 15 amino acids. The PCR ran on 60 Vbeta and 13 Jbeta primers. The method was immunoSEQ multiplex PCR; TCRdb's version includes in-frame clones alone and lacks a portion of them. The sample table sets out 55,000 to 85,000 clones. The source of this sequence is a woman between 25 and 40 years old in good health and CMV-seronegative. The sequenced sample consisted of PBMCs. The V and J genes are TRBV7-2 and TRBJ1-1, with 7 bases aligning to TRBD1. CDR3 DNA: TGTGCCAGCAGCCTTGGGGGACAGACGAACACTGAAGCTTTCTTT. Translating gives CASSLGGQTNTEAFF.